The 14 T cell receptor beta chains reported below all come from one sample, sequenced in a study of sequential checkpoint blockade in melanoma. As to treatment: randomized to nivolumab then ipilimumab (arm A) or the reverse (arm B). Sequenced by immunoSEQ multiplex PCR; TCRdb stores in-frame clones only, minus some. There are about 15,000 clones in the sample; over 75% occur only once, and 25% to 35% lies in the top ten. This sample comprised CD8+ T cells sorted from blood (inferred from file names), obtained from a patient given nivolumab and ipilimumab in sequence. These receptors all come from a human donor with melanoma.

The chain has TRBV7-6 and TRBJ2-3; the D gene is possibly TRBD1 (5 bases). Trimming left V 2 bases short and J 1 base short, with 10 bases between. Germline V gives CDR1 SGHVS, CDR2 FNYEAQ. CDR3 size: 15 residues. CDR3 nucleotide sequence: TGTGCCAGCAGCTTATCAGGGATGGGCACAGATACGCAGTATTTT. This gives the protein CASSLSGMGTDTQYF.

This clone came up a few times. The rearrangement links TRBV4-1 to TRBJ1-5; D not certain. The V gene's germline CDR1 is MGHRA and CDR2 YSYEKL. V lost 4 bases to trimming and J lost 9 bases, with 13 bases between them. This CDR3 comprises 13 residues. This chain's CDR3 is CASSLQLGGPQHF. The CDR3 DNA follows: TGCGCCAGCAGCCTCCAACTCGGCGGGCCCCAGCATTTT.

The chain couples TRBV7-8 to TRBJ2-7; 11 bases align to TRBD1. The CDR3 contains 14 residues. Looked up from germline, CDR1 is SGHVS and CDR2 is FQNEAQ. V was clipped by 4 bases and J by 4 bases; unmatched bases: 3. The CDR3 here is CASSSGTGGYEQYF. The CDR3 DNA reads TGTGCCAGCAGCTCAGGGACAGGGGGTTACGAGCAGTACTTC.

This clone was seen once. The V call is TRBV29-1, the J call TRBJ1-1; D is unclear. The V end lost 3 bases, the J end lost 3 bases, and 8 bases lay between the germline ends. Germline-derived CDR1 and CDR2 are SQVTM and ANQGSEA. This CDR3 is built from 12 residues. CDR3 in amino acids: CSVDLADTEAFF. The CDR3 coding sequence is TGCAGCGTTGACCTGGCGGACACTGAAGCTTTCTTT.

The rearrangement joins TRBV7-9 to TRBJ2-3; a possible D gene is TRBD1 (6 bases). V lost 10 bases to trimming and J lost 1 base, with 18 bases between them. In germline, CDR1 is SEHNR, CDR2 FQNEAQ (reference sequence). The CDR3 has 15 amino acids. This CDR3 reads CANSRQVWGTDTQYF. CDR3 in DNA: TGTGCCAATTCCCGACAGGTTTGGGGCACAGATACGCAGTATTTT. Full variable domain (outside the CDR3, taken from reference TRBV7-9 and TRBJ2-3): DTGVSQNPRHKITKRGQNVTFRCDPISEHNRLYWYRQTLGQGPEFLTYFQNEAQLEKSRLLSDRFSAERPKGSFSTLEIQRTEQGDSAMYLCANSRQVWGTDTQYFGPGTRLTVL.

For this clone: One end of the junction varies from germline; a read error may be responsible. The V call is TRBV10-3, the J call TRBJ1-2; D not resolved. The CDR3 is 14 residues long. The germline CDR1 and CDR2 sequences are ENHRY and SYGVKD. The CDR3: CASSESSDIYGYTF. DNA of the CDR3: TGCGCCAGCAGTGAGTCGTCTGACATATATGGCTACACCTTC.

V is TRBV6-5 and J is TRBJ1-2; D not resolved. Germline V CDR1 and CDR2: MNHEY, SVGAGI. This CDR3 has 13 amino acids. Trimming shortened V by 6 bases and J by 1 base, and 9 bases separated the two germline ends. The CDR3 sequence is CASRETGNYGYTF. The CDR3, as DNA: TGTGCCAGCAGGGAGACGGGTAACTATGGCTACACCTTC.

There are a few counts of this clone. The chain uses TRBV9 and TRBJ2-7; 8 bases are shared with TRBD2. Germline V CDR1 and CDR2: SGDLS, YYNGEE. Losses at the gene ends were 5 bases for V and 6 bases for J; bases not matched to a gene: 7. The CDR3 spans 13 residues. The DNA of the CDR3 is TGTGCCAGCAGTCCTAGCAGCGGGAGCGAGCAGTACTTC. Amino acids: CASSPSSGSEQYF.

In this sample, this clone turned up a few times. The V and J genes are TRBV19 and TRBJ1-2, with a possible D match to TRBD1 (5 bases). V lost 9 bases, J lost 8 bases, and 13 bases lay in between. The CDR3 contains 11 residues. Germline CDR1 LNHDA, CDR2 SQIVND (reference sequence). The CDR3 DNA is TGTGCCAGCGGGGCGGGGCCCGGCTACACCTTC. As protein: CASGAGPGYTF.

The chain is built from TRBV13 and TRBJ2-5; TRBD2 is a possible D gene (6 bases). V was clipped by 4 bases and J by 7 bases, with 16 bases between them. The CDR3 length is 14 residues. CDR1 and CDR2 (germline): PRHDT, FYEKMQ (reference sequence). The CDR3: CASSSADYLATQYF. In nucleotides, the CDR3 is TGTGCCAGCAGCTCCGCGGACTACTTGGCGACCCAGTACTTC.

V gene TRBV27 combines with J gene TRBJ2-5, with D possibly TRBD2 on 7 matching bases. The germline gives CDR1 MNHEY, CDR2 SMNVEV (reference sequence). Trimming took off 8 bases at V and 0 bases at J, with 13 bases between the two ends. The CDR3 spans 14 residues. This chain's CDR3 is CASARGGYQETQYF. The CDR3 DNA is TGTGCCAGCGCTAGGGGGGGTTACCAAGAGACCCAGTACTTC.

This clone was observed a single time. CDR3 sequence (DNA): TGTGCCAGCAGTTTAGGGGGCGGAGGGGGCGGGAGCAATCAGCCCCAGCATTTT. Amino acids: CASSLGGGGGGSNQPQHF. The J gene is TRBJ1-5, the V gene TRBV28; 7 positions match TRBD1. Germline values: CDR1 MDHEN, CDR2 SYDVKM. The CDR3 spans 18 residues. V shed 2 bases, J shed 1 base, and the junction held 11 bases outside the gene matches. Full variable domain (missing parts from reference TRBV28 and TRBJ1-5): DVKVTQSSRYLVKRTGEKVFLECVQDMDHENMFWYRQDPGLGLRLIYFSYDVKMKEKGDIPEGYSVSREKKERFSLILESASTNQTSMYLCASSLGGGGGGSNQPQHFGDGTRLSIL.

This clone appeared a single time. This sequence joins TRBV7-2 and TRBJ2-2; a weak D match, TRBD1 (5 bases). The V gene's germline CDR1 is SGHTA and CDR2 FQGNSA. Trimming shortened V by 5 bases and J by 5 bases, and 21 bases separated the two germline ends. CDR3 length: 17 residues. The DNA for the CDR3 is TGTGCCAGCAGCGATATACCGACAGAGGTCTTTACCGGGGAGCTGTTTTTT. Translating it yields CASSDIPTEVFTGELFF.

V and J are TRBV4-1 and TRBJ2-7, with D perhaps matching TRBD2 (5 bases). This CDR3 has 16 amino acids. Trimming pared 0 bases from V and 5 bases from J, leaving 17 bases between. From germline, CDR1 is MGHRA and CDR2 YSYEKL. The CDR3 coding sequence is TGCGCCAGCAGCCAAGAGGTTCGGACTGGGCTGAACGAGCAGTACTTC. This gives the protein CASSQEVRTGLNEQYF.